This T cell receptor beta chain is from a study of blood T cell repertoires in COVID-19. Original handling: Reference gene primer amplification gave estimated nucleated cell counts. Assay: immunoSEQ multiplex PCR; the TCRdb copy retains only in-frame clones and omits some. Clonal size and the V and J genes are those of that table, whereas D and trimming came from the DNA. The data hold fewer than 120,000 clones, with 88% observed a single time. There are 13 residues in the CDR3. V dropped 5 bases and J dropped 7; count of bases not matched to a gene: 7. Looked up from germline, CDR1 is SGHTA and CDR2 is FQGNSA.

This chain connects TRBV7-2 to TRBJ1-2; 7 bases map to TRBD1. The clonotype comes from a woman aged 45-65 years with acute or convalescent COVID-19. The sequenced material came from peripheral blood. CDR3 amino acids: CASSLLGQAGYTF. CDR3 DNA sequence: TGTGCCAGCAGCCTACTTGGACAGGCTGGCTACACCTTC.